These 3 T cell receptor beta chains share one sample of origin, sequenced in a study of T cells after yellow fever vaccination. TCRdb recomputed calls from the 5' RACE reads with MiXCR, one row per CDR3 protein. The repertoire holds a few hundred thousand distinct CDR3 sequences, with around 8.1% as singletons. The specimen was PBMCs, collected around 45 days after the first yellow fever vaccination. The receptors stem from a man aged 18 to 30 who received the YFV17D yellow fever vaccine.

The rearrangement joins TRBV18 to TRBJ2-4; D is perhaps TRBD1 (5 bases). The length of the CDR3 is 16 residues. With 5 bases removed from V and 0 bases from J, the gap between germline ends came to 14 bases. CDR1 is KGHSH and CDR2 is LQKENI in the germline V gene. The CDR3 spells CASSSDSSLAKNIQYF. CDR3 coding DNA: TGTGCCAGCTCATCCGACAGTTCCCTAGCCAAAAACATTCAGTACTTC.

This clonotype has only a few counts. The chain recombines TRBV4-3 with TRBJ2-2; D is perhaps TRBD1 or TRBD2 (5 bases each). Between the trimmed V and J ends, which lost 5 bases and 1 base, there was a span of 17 bases. Germline CDR1 LGHNA, CDR2 YSLEER. CDR3 size: 17 residues. CDR3 nucleotides: TGCGCCAGCAGCTCTCACCGGGACCAATGGAACACCGGGGAGCTGTTTTTT. It is translated as CASSSHRDQWNTGELFF.

This clonotype came up a few times. The CDR3 loop is CSARQEFQETQYF. The CDR3 region has the DNA TGCAGTGCTAGACAAGAATTCCAAGAGACCCAGTACTTC. The chain links TRBV20-1 to TRBJ2-5; D is unclear. The CDR3 loop spans 13 amino acids. V gave up 2 bases and J gave up 1 base, with 8 bases separating them. Germline-derived CDR1 and CDR2 are DFQATT and SNEGSKA (reference sequence).